What follows are 19 T cell receptor beta chains derived from one specimen sequenced in a study of cytomegalovirus exposure and HLA in healthy donors. PCR amplification relied on 60 Vbeta primers (plus 13 Jbeta primers). Libraries were prepared by immunoSEQ multiplex PCR; TCRdb keeps only in-frame clonotypes and omits some of them. The sample holds about 110,000 clones; around 74% are singletons and the top ten take over 6.5%. The sample taken for sequencing was PBMCs. All receptors come from a woman in her thirties or forties in good health and CMV-seropositive.

The chain links TRBV28 to TRBJ2-7; TRBD2 matches at 8 bases. The CDR3 has 15 amino acids. With V trimmed by 2 bases and J by 0 bases, 3 bases remained unmatched. Looked up from germline, CDR1 is MDHEN and CDR2 is SYDVKM. The CDR3 sequence: CASSLISGGSYEQYF. CDR3 nucleotide sequence: TGTGCCAGCAGTTTAATAAGCGGGGGCTCCTACGAGCAGTACTTC.

The chain couples TRBV7-2 to TRBJ2-2; 11 nucleotides align to TRBD2. Trimming at V came to 5 bases and at J to 4 bases, leaving 9 bases not matched to a gene. CDR1 is SGHTA and CDR2 is FQGNSA in the germline V gene. The CDR3 sequence is 17 residues long. The CDR3: CASSRRTSGGPTGELFF. The CDR3, as DNA: TGTGCCAGCAGCCGCCGTACTAGCGGGGGCCCCACCGGGGAGCTGTTTTTT.

This chain connects TRBV6-5 to TRBJ2-5, with TRBD1 identical over 10 bases. Germline V gene data show CDR1 as MNHEY and CDR2 as SVGAGI. Trimming at V came to 4 bases and at J to 3 bases, leaving 5 bases not matched to a gene. CDR3 length: 15 residues. CDR3 loop: CASSSHGTGEETQYF. The CDR3 bases are TGTGCCAGCAGTTCCCACGGGACAGGGGAAGAGACCCAGTACTTC.

This sequence joins TRBV21-1 and TRBJ1-3; the table assigns TRBD1, which was not confirmed against the DNA. TRBV21-1 is assigned pseudogene status. The CDR3 is made up of 15 amino acids. The CDR3 DNA is TGTGCCAGCAGCAATGGATGCAGGTCGATGGACACCATATATTTT. Translating gives CASSNGCRSMDTIYF.

The chain employs TRBV7-9 and TRBJ2-7; 8 bases match TRBD2. The CDR3 has 15 residues. Germline V gene data show CDR1 as SEHNR and CDR2 as FQNEAQ (reference sequence). The junction had 11 bases not matched to a gene; V was cut back by 6 bases and J by 4 bases. The CDR3, as DNA: TGTGCCAGCAGTAGAGACGCCTCGGGAGGGTACGAGCAGTACTTC. This sequence encodes CASSRDASGGYEQYF.

J is TRBJ1-2 and V is TRBV18; possible D gene TRBD1, 5 bases. Germline CDR1 KGHSH, CDR2 LQKENI. This CDR3 region has 14 residues. V lost 6 bases to trimming and J lost 6 bases, with 17 bases between them. CDR3 sequence reads: CASSQSAGWDGYTF. As DNA, the CDR3 is TGTGCCAGCTCCCAGAGCGCAGGGTGGGATGGCTACACCTTC.

The rearrangement joins TRBV5-8 to TRBJ2-7, with 10 bases matching TRBD2. Trimming at V came to 3 bases and at J to 5 bases, leaving 11 bases not matched to a gene. CDR1 is SGHTS, CDR2 YDEGEE, per germline. This CDR3 is 16 amino acids long. This chain's CDR3 is CASSSPSGSPSNEQYF. Written as DNA, the CDR3 is TGTGCCAGCAGCTCACCTAGCGGGAGTCCGTCGAACGAGCAGTACTTC.

The gene calls are TRBV6-5 and TRBJ2-7, with TRBD1 matching 7 bases. The germline CDR1 and CDR2 sequences are MNHEY and SVGAGI. The length of the CDR3 is 13 residues. V lost 9 bases, J lost 2 bases, and 7 bases stayed unmatched. The DNA for the CDR3 is TGTGCCAGTTCGGACAGGTCTGCCTACGAGCAGTACTTC. It translates to CASSDRSAYEQYF.

The chain uses TRBV7-9 and TRBJ2-7, with 8 bases identical to TRBD2. The germline CDR1 and CDR2 sequences are SEHNR and FQNEAQ (reference sequence). This CDR3 comprises 14 residues. The V and J ends lost 1 base and 2 bases, in that order; junction bases with no gene match: 1. The chain's CDR3 is CASSLVAGPYEQYF. The CDR3, as DNA: TGTGCCAGCAGCTTAGTAGCGGGACCCTACGAGCAGTACTTC. Supplemented by reference TRBV7-9 and TRBJ2-7, the full variable domain reads DTGVSQNPRHKITKRGQNVTFRCDPISEHNRLYWYRQTLGQGPEFLTYFQNEAQLEKSRLLSDRFSAERPKGSFSTLEIQRTEQGDSAMYLCASSLVAGPYEQYFGPGTRLTVT.

V gene TRBV5-4 combines with J gene TRBJ2-3; D is perhaps TRBD2 (6 bases). The CDR3 spans 16 residues. Deletions cut 0 bases from V and 5 bases from J, with 16 bases between. Germline V lookup: CDR1 SGHNT, CDR2 YYREEE (reference sequence). The CDR3 nucleotides read TGTGCCAGCAGCTTGGACATCGGGAGAGCAGGAGATACGCAGTATTTT. Amino acids: CASSLDIGRAGDTQYF.

V and J are TRBV7-9 and TRBJ2-2; possibly TRBD2 for D (5 bases). This CDR3 has 15 residues. Germline V gene lookup returns CDR1 SEHNR and CDR2 FQNEAQ (reference sequence). Trimming cost V 7 bases and J 3 bases, with 15 bases left between them. The CDR3 is CASKPWAGHTGELFF. The CDR3 bases are TGTGCCAGCAAGCCCTGGGCGGGCCACACCGGGGAGCTGTTTTTT.

The chain carries TRBV4-1 and TRBJ2-7; 10 positions match TRBD1. Per germline, CDR1 MGHRA and CDR2 YSYEKL. The CDR3 consists of 16 residues. V trimming: 0 bases; J trimming: 4 bases; junction bases outside the gene matches: 6. The CDR3 loop reads CASSQDLRQGAYEQYF. CDR3 DNA: TGCGCCAGCAGCCAAGATTTAAGACAGGGGGCGTACGAGCAGTACTTC.

This chain uses TRBV7-2 with TRBJ2-7; D not certain. Trimming removed 1 base at V and 0 bases at J, with 13 bases between. Germline-derived CDR1 and CDR2 are SGHTA and FQGNSA. This CDR3 spans 16 amino acids. CDR3 DNA sequence: TGTGCCAGCAGCTTAGGGTGGTACAGTGCCTCCTACGAGCAGTACTTC. It codes for CASSLGWYSASYEQYF.

The V and J genes are TRBV5-1 and TRBJ2-2, with D perhaps TRBD1 or TRBD2 (6 bases each). The germline V gene encodes CDR1 SGHRS and CDR2 YFSETQ. V lost 4 bases and J lost 5, with 15 bases in between. This CDR3 contains 15 residues. CDR3 DNA sequence: TGCGCCAGCAGCATGGGGGGCTCTATTACCGGGGAGCTGTTTTTT. Protein: CASSMGGSITGELFF. The full variable domain, completed using reference TRBV5-1 and TRBJ2-2, is KAGVTQTPRYLIKTRGQQVTLSCSPISGHRSVSWYQQTPGQGLQFLFEYFSETQRNKGNFPGRFSGRQFSNSRSEMNVSTLELGDSALYLCASSMGGSITGELFFGEGSRLTVL.

The chain uses TRBV28 and TRBJ2-2, with D possibly being TRBD2 (6 bases). CDR1 and CDR2 (germline): MDHEN, SYDVKM. Trimming took 2 bases from V and 8 from J, leaving 12 bases between them. There are 14 residues in the CDR3. This CDR3 is CASSLTSWAGELFF. CDR3 in DNA: TGTGCCAGCAGTTTAACTAGCTGGGCGGGGGAGCTGTTTTTT.

The V call is TRBV5-1, the J call TRBJ2-5; 9 nucleotides line up with TRBD2. CDR1 is SGHRS, CDR2 YFSETQ, per germline. J lost 1 base, V lost 7 bases, and 5 bases had no gene match. There are 14 residues in the CDR3. This CDR3 is CASSGTSLQETQYF. The CDR3 coding sequence is TGCGCCAGCTCCGGGACTAGCCTCCAAGAGACCCAGTACTTC.

The CDR3 nucleotides read TGTGCCAGCAGCGTCCGATTCGGAGACACTGAAGCTTTCTTT. Protein sequence: CASSVRFGDTEAFF. The rearrangement links TRBV9 to TRBJ1-1; no firm D call. The CDR3 extends over 14 amino acids. Germline V gives CDR1 SGDLS, CDR2 YYNGEE. Trimming cost V 2 bases and J 3 bases, with 11 bases left between them. Filled out from reference TRBV9 and TRBJ1-1, the complete variable domain reads DSGVTQTPKHLITATGQRVTLRCSPRSGDLSVYWYQQSLDQGLQFLIQYYNGEERAKGNILERFSAQQFPDLHSELNLSSLELGDSALYFCASSVRFGDTEAFFGQGTRLTVV.

The chain joins TRBV5-1 to TRBJ2-5, with TRBD1 identical over 12 bases. V was clipped by 3 bases and J by 5 bases; unmatched bases: 14. The CDR3 is made up of 18 amino acids. CDR1 SGHRS and CDR2 YFSETQ come from the germline V gene. CDR3 coding DNA: TGCGCCAGCAGCTCTCACATAGCGGGACAGGGGGCTGGGGAGACCCAGTACTTC. It translates to CASSSHIAGQGAGETQYF.

J is TRBJ1-5 and V is TRBV6-1; 8 bases are shared with TRBD1. This CDR3 comprises 15 residues. Germline CDR1 is MNHNS and CDR2 is SASEGT. Germline trimming cut 2 bases from V and 7 bases from J; bases unmatched to any gene: 7. As DNA, the CDR3 is TGTGCCAGCAGTGAACAGGGACAGGTGGGACAGCCCCAGCATTTT. Its translation: CASSEQGQVGQPQHF.